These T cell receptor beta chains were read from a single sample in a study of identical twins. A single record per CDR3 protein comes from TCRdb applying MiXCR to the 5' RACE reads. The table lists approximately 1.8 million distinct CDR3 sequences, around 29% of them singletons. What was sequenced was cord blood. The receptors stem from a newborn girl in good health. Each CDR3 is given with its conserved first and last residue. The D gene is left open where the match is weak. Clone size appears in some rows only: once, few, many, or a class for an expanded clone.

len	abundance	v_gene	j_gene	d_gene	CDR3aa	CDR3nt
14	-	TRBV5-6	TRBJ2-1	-	CASSLVAGVSEQFF	TGTGCCAGCAGCTTGGTGGCAGGGGTTAGTGAGCAGTTCTTC
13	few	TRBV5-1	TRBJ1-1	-	CASSIRFNTEAFF	TGCGCCAGCTCTATCAGGTTCAACACTGAAGCTTTCTTT
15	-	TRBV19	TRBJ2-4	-	CASSGQDWAKNIQYF	TGTGCCAGTAGTGGTCAGGATTGGGCCAAAAACATTCAGTACTTC
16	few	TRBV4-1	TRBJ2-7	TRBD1	CASSLPTGSSSYEQYF	TGCGCCAGCAGCCTTCCGACAGGGAGCAGCTCCTACGAGCAGTACTTC
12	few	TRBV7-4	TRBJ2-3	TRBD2	CASSRIAGGKYF	TGTGCCAGCAGTAGAATAGCGGGGGGCAAGTATTTT
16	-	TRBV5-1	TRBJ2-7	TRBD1	CASRVIGGSSYNEQYF	TGCGCCAGCAGGGTAATAGGGGGCAGCTCCTACAATGAGCAGTACTTC
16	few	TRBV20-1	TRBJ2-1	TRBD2	CSAPSLAGGHLSEQFF	TGCAGTGCTCCCTCCCTAGCGGGGGGCCACTTGTCCGAGCAGTTCTTC
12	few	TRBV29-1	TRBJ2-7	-	CSERPGNNEQYF	TGCAGCGAGAGACCAGGGAACAATGAGCAGTACTTC
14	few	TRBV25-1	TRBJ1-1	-	CASSEYKGDTEAFF	TGTGCCAGCAGTGAATATAAGGGGGACACTGAAGCTTTCTTT
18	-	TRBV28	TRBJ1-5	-	CASTRSRVRHGTRLPQHF	TGTGCCAGCACCCGGAGTCGGGTCAGACACGGGACCCGGTTGCCCCAGCATTTT
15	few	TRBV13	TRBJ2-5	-	CASSLASEYQETQYF	TGTGCCAGCAGCTTAGCGTCAGAATATCAAGAGACCCAGTACTTC
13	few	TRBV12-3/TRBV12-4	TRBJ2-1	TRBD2	CASSRTSFDEQFF	TGTGCCAGCAGTAGGACTAGCTTCGATGAGCAGTTCTTC
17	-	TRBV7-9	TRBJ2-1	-	CASSPPGRKPSYNEQFF	TGTGCCAGCAGCCCGCCCGGAAGAAAGCCCTCCTACAATGAGCAGTTCTTC
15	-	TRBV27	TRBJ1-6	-	CASSLDRFYNSPLHF	TGTGCCAGCAGTTTAGACAGATTTTATAATTCACCCCTCCACTTT
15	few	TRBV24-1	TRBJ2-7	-	CATSDLGPRGYEQYF	TGTGCCACCAGTGATTTAGGTCCCCGTGGATACGAGCAGTACTTC
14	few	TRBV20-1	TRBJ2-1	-	CMGSEGAVYNEQFF	TGCATGGGATCGGAGGGGGCCGTCTACAATGAGCAGTTCTTC
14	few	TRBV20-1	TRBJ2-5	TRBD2	CSASASGHQETQYF	TGCAGTGCTAGCGCTAGCGGGCACCAAGAGACCCAGTACTTC
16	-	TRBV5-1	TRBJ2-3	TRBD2	CASSNVAGDGTDTQYF	TGCGCCAGCAGCAATGTAGCGGGGGACGGCACAGATACGCAGTATTTT
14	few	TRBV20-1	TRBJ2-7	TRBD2	CSARVGSGTYEQYF	TGCAGTGCTAGAGTTGGTAGCGGGACCTACGAGCAGTACTTC
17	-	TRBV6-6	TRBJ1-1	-	CASSPAYHGRLNTEAFF	TGTGCCAGCAGTCCAGCCTATCACGGACGGCTGAACACTGAAGCTTTCTTT